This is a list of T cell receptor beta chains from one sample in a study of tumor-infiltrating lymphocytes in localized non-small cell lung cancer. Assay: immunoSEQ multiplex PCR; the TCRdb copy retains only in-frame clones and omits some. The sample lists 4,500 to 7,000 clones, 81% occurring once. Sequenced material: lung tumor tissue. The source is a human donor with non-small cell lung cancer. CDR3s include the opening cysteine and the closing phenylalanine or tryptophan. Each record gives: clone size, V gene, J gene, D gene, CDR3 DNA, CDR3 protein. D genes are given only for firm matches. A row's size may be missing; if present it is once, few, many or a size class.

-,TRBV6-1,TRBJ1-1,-,TGTGCCAGCAGGCCAGCCTTGAACACTGAAGCTTTCTTT,CASRPALNTEAFF
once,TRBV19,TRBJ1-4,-,TGTGCCAGTAGTATCGGGGACCTCGGATGGGGAAAACTGTTTTTT,CASSIGDLGWGKLFF
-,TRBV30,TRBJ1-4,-,TGTGCCTGGAACGGACGAAGTTATGAAAAACTGTTTTTT,CAWNGRSYEKLFF
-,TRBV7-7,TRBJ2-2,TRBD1,TGTGCTAGCAGCCCGGGACAGCGCACCGGGGAGCTGTTTTTT,CASSPGQRTGELFF
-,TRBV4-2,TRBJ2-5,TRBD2,TGTGCCAGCAGCCAAGATGGATGGCAGAGGGCGGGACTAGCGGGAGGGCCAGAGACCCAGTACTTC,CASSQDGWQRAGLAGGPETQYF
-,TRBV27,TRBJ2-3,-,TGTGCCAGCAGGAGAGACCCCCGCACAGATACGCAGTATTTT,CASRRDPRTDTQYF
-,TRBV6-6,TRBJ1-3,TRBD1,TGTGCCAGCAGTTACCCGACAGGGACTGGAAACACCATATATTTT,CASSYPTGTGNTIYF
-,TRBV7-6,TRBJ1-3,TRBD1,TGTGCCAGCAGCGCCCTTGGACAGGGCTCTGGAAACACCATATATTTT,CASSALGQGSGNTIYF
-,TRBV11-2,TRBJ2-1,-,TGTGCCAGCAGCTTAGATACGGCCAATGAGCAGTTCTTC,CASSLDTANEQFF
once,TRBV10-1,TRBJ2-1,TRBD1,TGCGCCAGCAGGTCCGGGACAGGGAACAATGAGCAGTTCTTC,CASRSGTGNNEQFF
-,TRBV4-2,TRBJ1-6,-,TGTGCCAGCAGCCACCCGATAACGGGACTCCTGGAATCACCCCTCCACTTT,CASSHPITGLLESPLHF
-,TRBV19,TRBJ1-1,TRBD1,TGTGCCAGTAGTAGACAGGGTTACGTTAACACTGAAGCTTTCTTT,CASSRQGYVNTEAFF
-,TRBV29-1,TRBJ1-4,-,TGCAGCGGACAGCTGACTGGGGCTCTGTTTTTT,CSGQLTGALFF
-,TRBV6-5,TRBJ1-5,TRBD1,TGTGCCAGCAGTTACTCCGGGACAGGTAATCAGCCCCAGCATTTT,CASSYSGTGNQPQHF
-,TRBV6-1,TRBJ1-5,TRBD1,TGTGCCAGCAGTGATGGCAGGGGGTCTTTTGTAACGCAGCCCCAGCATTTT,CASSDGRGSFVTQPQHF
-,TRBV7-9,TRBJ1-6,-,TGTGCCAGCAGCTTAGGGTCGATTAAGGCCTACTCCTATAATTCACCCCTCCACTTT,CASSLGSIKAYSYNSPLHF
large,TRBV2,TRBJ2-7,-,TGTGCCAGCAGTGTGGTGGGGAGTAGCTACGAGCAGTACTTC,CASSVVGSSYEQYF
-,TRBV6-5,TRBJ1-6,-,TGTGCCAGCAGTTACGGGATCGGGGGGGCCCTCCACTTT,CASSYGIGGALHF
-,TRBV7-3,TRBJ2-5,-,TGTGCCAGCGGGGGAGGAGCGCAAGAGACCCAGTACTTC,CASGGGAQETQYF
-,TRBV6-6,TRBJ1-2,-,TGTGCCAGCACCTCGTCCGGATATGGCTACACCTTC,CASTSSGYGYTF
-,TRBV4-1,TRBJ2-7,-,TGCGCCAGCAGCCAAGTAGGCGGACAGTGGGAGCAGTACTTC,CASSQVGGQWEQYF
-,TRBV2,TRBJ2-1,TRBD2,TGTGCCAGCAGGGGACTAGCGGGGAAATACAATGAGCAGTTCTTC,CASRGLAGKYNEQFF
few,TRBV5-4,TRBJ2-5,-,TGTGCCAGCAGCTTGGGCCTGCACAACGAAGGGGAGACCCAGTACTTC,CASSLGLHNEGETQYF
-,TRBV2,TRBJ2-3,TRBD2,TGTGCCAGCAGCGTGACTAGCGGGGAAGATACGCAGTATTTT,CASSVTSGEDTQYF
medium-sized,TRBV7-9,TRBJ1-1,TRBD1,TGTGCCAGCAGCTCGGACAGGGAGTTGACTGAAGCTTTCTTT,CASSSDRELTEAFF
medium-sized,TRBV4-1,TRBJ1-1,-,TGCGCCAGCAGCCAAGCCCTTCGTGGCCTCGCTGAAGCTTTCTTT,CASSQALRGLAEAFF
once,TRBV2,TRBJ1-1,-,TGTGCCAGCAGGGTATCATGGAACACTGAAGCTTTCTTT,CASRVSWNTEAFF
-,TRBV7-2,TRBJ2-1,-,TGTGCCAGCAGCCTTCGGGATTACAATGAGCAGTTCTTC,CASSLRDYNEQFF
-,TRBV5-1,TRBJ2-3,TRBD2,TGCGCCAGCAGCTTGCTAGCGGGGGGCACAGATACGCAGTATTTT,CASSLLAGGTDTQYF
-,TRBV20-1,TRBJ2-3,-,TGCAGTGCTCGGATTGCAGATACGCAGTATTTT,CSARIADTQYF
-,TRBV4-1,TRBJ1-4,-,TGCGCCAGCAGCCATGCAGCTGGCGGCCTCAATGAAAAACTGTTTTTT,CASSHAAGGLNEKLFF
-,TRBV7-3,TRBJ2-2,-,TGTGCCAGCAGCCCCCAGGCCGGAGGGGGGACCGGGGAGCTGTTTTTT,CASSPQAGGGTGELFF
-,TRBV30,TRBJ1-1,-,TGTGCCTGGAGTGGCCCCAAGCGGAACACTGAAGCTTTCTTT,CAWSGPKRNTEAFF
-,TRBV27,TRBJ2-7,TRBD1,TGTGCCAGCAGTTCGGGACAGGGTTACGAGCAGTACTTC,CASSSGQGYEQYF
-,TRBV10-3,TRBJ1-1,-,TGTGCCATCAGTGAGTCGGGGGAGAACACTGAAGCTTTCTTT,CAISESGENTEAFF
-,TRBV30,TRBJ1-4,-,TGTGCCTACAGGAGCTATAATGAAAAACTGTTTTTT,CAYRSYNEKLFF
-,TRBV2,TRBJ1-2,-,TGTGCCAGCCAGCCAGACCGCCCCTATGGCTACACCTTC,CASQPDRPYGYTF
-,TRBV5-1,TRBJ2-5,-,TGCGCCAGCAGCTTAATTACAGAGACCCAGTACTTC,CASSLITETQYF
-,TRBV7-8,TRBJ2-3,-,TGTGCCAGCAGCTTATCGTACCACAGGGATCCGGCAGATACGCAGTATTTT,CASSLSYHRDPADTQYF
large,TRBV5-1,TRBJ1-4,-,TGCGCCAGCAGCGCCGGACAGCCCAATGAAAAACTGTTTTTT,CASSAGQPNEKLFF
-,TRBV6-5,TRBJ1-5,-,TGTGCCAGCAAAGGGCCGAATCAGCCCCAGCATTTT,CASKGPNQPQHF
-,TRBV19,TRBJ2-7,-,TGTGCCAGTAGTTCCGCGGCAGGTTTGGTCTACGAGCAGTACTTC,CASSSAAGLVYEQYF
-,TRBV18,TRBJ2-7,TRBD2,TGTGCCAGCTCACCCTCCACTAGCGGGAGAATTTACGAGCAGTACTTC,CASSPSTSGRIYEQYF
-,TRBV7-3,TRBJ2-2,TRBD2,TGTGCCAGCAGCCGGGGGACTAGCCTGAACACCGGGGAGCTGTTTTTT,CASSRGTSLNTGELFF
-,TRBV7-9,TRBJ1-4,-,TGTGCCAGCAGCTTAGTCGGGATGGGTGAAAAACTGTTTTTT,CASSLVGMGEKLFF
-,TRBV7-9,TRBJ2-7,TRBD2,TGTGCCAGCAGCTTAGCGTCCGGACTAGCGGGGGGGCTACACGAGCAGTACTTC,CASSLASGLAGGLHEQYF
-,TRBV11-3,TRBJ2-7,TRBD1,TGTGCCAGCAGCTTTCGAGGGGGCACCTACGAGCAGTACTTC,CASSFRGGTYEQYF
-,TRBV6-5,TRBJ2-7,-,TGTGCCAGCAGTCGGGACCCCGCCTCCTACGAGCAGTACTTC,CASSRDPASYEQYF
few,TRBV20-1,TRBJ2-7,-,TGCAGTGCTAAGGAGCGCTACGAGCAGTACTTC,CSAKERYEQYF
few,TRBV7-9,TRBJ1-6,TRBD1,TGTGCCAGCAGCCCATGGACAGGGACGTATTCACCCCTCCACTTT,CASSPWTGTYSPLHF
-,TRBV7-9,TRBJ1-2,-,TGTGCCAGCAGCTTAGGGTGGGGGAGAGCAGATGGCTACACCTTC,CASSLGWGRADGYTF
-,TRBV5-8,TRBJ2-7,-,TGTGCCAGCAACCCCGCCCAGATTCCTTCCGAGCAGTACTTC,CASNPAQIPSEQYF
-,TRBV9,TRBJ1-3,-,TGTGCCAGCAGCGCCTCAGGATTTACTGGAAACACCATATATTTT,CASSASGFTGNTIYF
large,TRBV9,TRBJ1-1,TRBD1,TGTGCCAGCAGCCCAGGGGGGGGCTGGAGGAACACTGAAGCTTTCTTT,CASSPGGGWRNTEAFF
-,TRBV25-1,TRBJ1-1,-,TGTGCCAGCAGTGAATCGCAGACTAACACTGAAGCTTTCTTT,CASSESQTNTEAFF
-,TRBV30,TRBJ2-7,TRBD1,TGTGCCTGGAACAGGGGGCTCGAGCAGTACTTC,CAWNRGLEQYF
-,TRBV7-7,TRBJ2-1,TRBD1,TGTGCTAGCAGCTCGGACAGGGGTGTAAGGCAGTTCTTC,CASSSDRGVRQFF